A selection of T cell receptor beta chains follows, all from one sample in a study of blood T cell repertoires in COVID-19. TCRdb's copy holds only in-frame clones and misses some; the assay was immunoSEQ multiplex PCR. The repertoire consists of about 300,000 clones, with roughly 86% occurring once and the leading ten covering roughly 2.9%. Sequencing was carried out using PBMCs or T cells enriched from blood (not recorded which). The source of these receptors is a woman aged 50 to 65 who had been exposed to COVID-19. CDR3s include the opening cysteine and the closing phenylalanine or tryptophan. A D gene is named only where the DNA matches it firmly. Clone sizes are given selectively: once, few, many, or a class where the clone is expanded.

CDR3 DNA: TGTGCCTGGAGTGTACCCGAACTCTCTGGAAACACCATATATTTT
CDR3 protein: CAWSVPELSGNTIYF
clone size: .
J gene: TRBJ1-3
V gene: TRBV30
D gene: .

CDR3 DNA: TGTGCCAGCAGTTACATCGGGCAAGAGACCCAGTACTTC
CDR3 protein: CASSYIGQETQYF
clone size: .
J gene: TRBJ2-5
V gene: TRBV5-4
D gene: .

CDR3 DNA: TGTGCCAGCAGCGTAGCCTCGACAGGCCCTTACTCTGGGGCCAACGTCCTGACTTTC
CDR3 protein: CASSVASTGPYSGANVLTF
clone size: .
J gene: TRBJ2-6
V gene: TRBV9
D gene: .

CDR3 DNA: TGTGCCAGCAGTACGACAGGGGCTGAGAACAATCAGCCCCAGCATTTT
CDR3 protein: CASSTTGAENNQPQHF
clone size: .
J gene: TRBJ1-5
V gene: TRBV6-6
D gene: TRBD1

CDR3 DNA: TGTGCCAGCAGTCGGACAGGGGATACCGGGGAGCTGTTTTTT
CDR3 protein: CASSRTGDTGELFF
clone size: .
J gene: TRBJ2-2
V gene: TRBV6-4
D gene: TRBD1

CDR3 DNA: TGTGCCTGGAAGATTCCCGGGACAGGGGGTTACGATTCACCCCTCCACTTT
CDR3 protein: CAWKIPGTGGYDSPLHF
clone size: .
J gene: TRBJ1-6
V gene: TRBV30
D gene: TRBD1

CDR3 DNA: TGTGCCAGCAGCCTACCCCCCGACAGTTTTTCCGAGCAGTACTTC
CDR3 protein: CASSLPPDSFSEQYF
clone size: .
J gene: TRBJ2-7
V gene: TRBV5-4
D gene: .

CDR3 DNA: TGTGCCAGCAGTCCTAACAGGGGCGGCGAGCAGTACTTC
CDR3 protein: CASSPNRGGEQYF
clone size: .
J gene: TRBJ2-7
V gene: TRBV12-3/TRBV12-4
D gene: TRBD1

CDR3 DNA: TGTGCCAGCAGCGTAGCCGGGACAGCTAACACCGGGGAGCTGTTTTTT
CDR3 protein: CASSVAGTANTGELFF
clone size: .
J gene: TRBJ2-2
V gene: TRBV9
D gene: TRBD1

CDR3 DNA: TGTGCCAGCGGGACAGTCTACGAGCAGTACTTC
CDR3 protein: CASGTVYEQYF
clone size: .
J gene: TRBJ2-7
V gene: TRBV2
D gene: TRBD1

CDR3 DNA: TGTGCCAGCAGTACAGGGAGCGGCTACACCTTC
CDR3 protein: CASSTGSGYTF
clone size: .
J gene: TRBJ1-2
V gene: TRBV12-3/TRBV12-4
D gene: .

CDR3 DNA: TGTGCCAGCAGTTTGAGTGTGGCCGGGGAGCTGTTTTTT
CDR3 protein: CASSLSVAGELFF
clone size: .
J gene: TRBJ2-2
V gene: TRBV12-3/TRBV12-4
D gene: .

CDR3 DNA: TGCGCCAGCAGCCAAGGGGGGGGTTGGGGAAACACCATATATTTT
CDR3 protein: CASSQGGGWGNTIYF
clone size: .
J gene: TRBJ1-3
V gene: TRBV4-1
D gene: .

CDR3 DNA: TGCGCCAGCAGCCTTACAGGGGGGCCTGGGGCCAACGTCCTGACTTTC
CDR3 protein: CASSLTGGPGANVLTF
clone size: .
J gene: TRBJ2-6
V gene: TRBV5-1
D gene: TRBD1

CDR3 DNA: TGTGCCAGCAGTGAGGGGGACAGGGATGATGAAAAACTGTTTTTT
CDR3 protein: CASSEGDRDDEKLFF
clone size: .
J gene: TRBJ1-4
V gene: TRBV6-1
D gene: TRBD1

CDR3 DNA: TGTGCCAGCAGCGCCCCGGGGACTGGTGGTAACTATGGCTACACCTTC
CDR3 protein: CASSAPGTGGNYGYTF
clone size: .
J gene: TRBJ1-2
V gene: TRBV9
D gene: .

CDR3 DNA: TGTGCCAGCAATCAGGACAGGGCAGGCGGGGAGCTGTTTTTT
CDR3 protein: CASNQDRAGGELFF
clone size: .
J gene: TRBJ2-2
V gene: TRBV2
D gene: TRBD1

CDR3 DNA: TGTGCCAGCAGCTCGCTGCAGCGCTCCGGCGAGCAGTACTTC
CDR3 protein: CASSSLQRSGEQYF
clone size: .
J gene: TRBJ2-7
V gene: TRBV7-2
D gene: .

CDR3 DNA: TGCGCCAGCAGCCCCCAGGGGGGCCGGACCGGGGAGCTGTTTTTT
CDR3 protein: CASSPQGGRTGELFF
clone size: .
J gene: TRBJ2-2
V gene: TRBV5-1
D gene: .

CDR3 DNA: TGTGCCAGTAGGGGACAGGCAACCTACGAGCAGTACTTC
CDR3 protein: CASRGQATYEQYF
clone size: .
J gene: TRBJ2-7
V gene: TRBV19
D gene: TRBD1

CDR3 DNA: TGTGCCAGCAGTCACAGGGGGGATGGAAACACCATATATTTT
CDR3 protein: CASSHRGDGNTIYF
clone size: .
J gene: TRBJ1-3
V gene: TRBV5-5
D gene: TRBD1

CDR3 DNA: TGCGCCAGCAGCTTGGCCCAGGGAAATAATTCACCCCTCCACTTT
CDR3 protein: CASSLAQGNNSPLHF
clone size: few
J gene: TRBJ1-6
V gene: TRBV5-1
D gene: .

CDR3 DNA: TGTGCCAGCAGCCCGCAGGGAAATAATTCACCCCTCCACTTT
CDR3 protein: CASSPQGNNSPLHF
clone size: many
J gene: TRBJ1-6
V gene: TRBV7-9
D gene: .

CDR3 DNA: TGTGCCAGCTCCCATTCCTACGAGCAGTACTTC
CDR3 protein: CASSHSYEQYF
clone size: .
J gene: TRBJ2-7
V gene: TRBV28
D gene: .

CDR3 DNA: TGTGCCAGCAAACTGACGGGGACAGGGTATGCACCCCTCCACTTT
CDR3 protein: CASKLTGTGYAPLHF
clone size: .
J gene: TRBJ1-6
V gene: TRBV2
D gene: TRBD1

CDR3 DNA: TGTGCCAGCAGCGCGGGGGGGGCTAGGGCGAATGAGCAGTTCTTC
CDR3 protein: CASSAGGARANEQFF
clone size: .
J gene: TRBJ2-1
V gene: TRBV7-6
D gene: TRBD2

CDR3 DNA: TGCGCCAGCAGCGCAAGTCAAAAGCGGACTGAAAAACTGTTTTTT
CDR3 protein: CASSASQKRTEKLFF
clone size: few
J gene: TRBJ1-4
V gene: TRBV5-1
D gene: .

CDR3 DNA: TGTGCCAGCAGCTTAGTCCTGCGGGGGGGCCCCTACGAGCAGTACTTC
CDR3 protein: CASSLVLRGGPYEQYF
clone size: .
J gene: TRBJ2-7
V gene: TRBV11-3
D gene: TRBD2

CDR3 DNA: TGTGCCAGCAGCCAAGACAGGGTGGCCTACGAGCAGTACTTC
CDR3 protein: CASSQDRVAYEQYF
clone size: few
J gene: TRBJ2-7
V gene: TRBV14
D gene: .

CDR3 DNA: TGTGCCAGCAGCCCGAGCTTCCCCCCCCAAGAGACCCAGTACTTC
CDR3 protein: CASSPSFPPQETQYF
clone size: .
J gene: TRBJ2-5
V gene: TRBV7-8
D gene: .

CDR3 DNA: TGTGCCAGCAGTGATTTCCGGGGGGCATCGGATACGCAGTATTTT
CDR3 protein: CASSDFRGASDTQYF
clone size: .
J gene: TRBJ2-3
V gene: TRBV25-1
D gene: .

CDR3 DNA: TGTGCCAGCAGCTTGTTGGGGGCCGTAGCGACAGGTCCCGACGAGCAGTACTTC
CDR3 protein: CASSLLGAVATGPDEQYF
clone size: .
J gene: TRBJ2-7
V gene: TRBV5-6
D gene: .

CDR3 DNA: TGTGCCAGCTCACCACCTATGAACACTGAAGCTTTCTTT
CDR3 protein: CASSPPMNTEAFF
clone size: few
J gene: TRBJ1-1
V gene: TRBV18
D gene: .

CDR3 DNA: TGTGCCAGCAGCCAAGCCGGGTTGGTCTATGGCTACACCTTC
CDR3 protein: CASSQAGLVYGYTF
clone size: .
J gene: TRBJ1-2
V gene: TRBV3-1/TRBV3-2
D gene: .

CDR3 DNA: TGTGCCAGCAGTCGGCGGGGGTTACAAGAGACCCAGTACTTC
CDR3 protein: CASSRRGLQETQYF
clone size: .
J gene: TRBJ2-5
V gene: TRBV2
D gene: TRBD2

CDR3 DNA: TGTGCCACCAGCAGAGATCGGGGGGGCTCTGGAAACACCATATATTTT
CDR3 protein: CATSRDRGGSGNTIYF
clone size: .
J gene: TRBJ1-3
V gene: TRBV15
D gene: .

CDR3 DNA: TGTGCCAGCAGCGAAACAGGGGCGAGCACAGATACGCAGTATTTT
CDR3 protein: CASSETGASTDTQYF
clone size: .
J gene: TRBJ2-3
V gene: TRBV7-6
D gene: TRBD1

CDR3 DNA: TGTGCCACCAGCATCCTTTCGGGACAGGGCTACGAGCAGTACTTC
CDR3 protein: CATSILSGQGYEQYF
clone size: .
J gene: TRBJ2-7
V gene: TRBV15
D gene: TRBD1

CDR3 DNA: TGTGCCAGCAGTAACGGACAGGGGGACTACGAGCAGTACTTC
CDR3 protein: CASSNGQGDYEQYF
clone size: .
J gene: TRBJ2-7
V gene: TRBV3-1/TRBV3-2
D gene: TRBD1

CDR3 DNA: TGTGCCAGCAGTTATTCCGGGTCCAGCACAGATACGCAGTATTTT
CDR3 protein: CASSYSGSSTDTQYF
clone size: .
J gene: TRBJ2-3
V gene: TRBV6-5
D gene: .

CDR3 DNA: TGTGCCAGCAGTGAAGGCAGGGGGTCCTACAATGAGCAGTTCTTC
CDR3 protein: CASSEGRGSYNEQFF
clone size: once
J gene: TRBJ2-1
V gene: TRBV6-1
D gene: TRBD1

CDR3 DNA: TGTGCCAGCAGCCAAGATTGGGCAGGACAAGAGACCCAGTACTTC
CDR3 protein: CASSQDWAGQETQYF
clone size: .
J gene: TRBJ2-5
V gene: TRBV3-1/TRBV3-2
D gene: .

CDR3 DNA: TGTGCCAGTAGTGCCCCCGGGACAGCTAATGAAAAACTGTTTTTT
CDR3 protein: CASSAPGTANEKLFF
clone size: .
J gene: TRBJ1-4
V gene: TRBV19
D gene: TRBD1

CDR3 DNA: TGTGCCAGCTCACCACCGTGGGGCAGGACCAACTATGGCTACACCTTC
CDR3 protein: CASSPPWGRTNYGYTF
clone size: .
J gene: TRBJ1-2
V gene: TRBV18
D gene: .

CDR3 DNA: TGTGCCAGCAGTTTTGTCACTCTTGGTCGGCAGGGCTATGGCTACACCTTC
CDR3 protein: CASSFVTLGRQGYGYTF
clone size: .
J gene: TRBJ1-2
V gene: TRBV28
D gene: .

CDR3 DNA: TGTGCCAGCAGTCCGGGACAGGGGGGTGAGCAGTACTTC
CDR3 protein: CASSPGQGGEQYF
clone size: .
J gene: TRBJ2-7
V gene: TRBV6-4
D gene: TRBD1

CDR3 DNA: TGTGCCAGCAGTTTAGGCGGGTTTGGGGATGAGCAGTTCTTC
CDR3 protein: CASSLGGFGDEQFF
clone size: once
J gene: TRBJ2-1
V gene: TRBV28
D gene: .

CDR3 DNA: TGTGCCAGCAGTTCTCCTAGCGGGGGTTCTCGAGCGACCCAGTACTTC
CDR3 protein: CASSSPSGGSRATQYF
clone size: once
J gene: TRBJ2-5
V gene: TRBV28
D gene: TRBD2

CDR3 DNA: TGTGCCAGCAGCTTCAGGGGCGGGGGAAACAATCAGCCCCAGCATTTT
CDR3 protein: CASSFRGGGNNQPQHF
clone size: .
J gene: TRBJ1-5
V gene: TRBV5-8
D gene: .

CDR3 DNA: TGTGCCACCAGTGACCCCGCGGGGGGGGCCTACAATGAGCAGTTCTTC
CDR3 protein: CATSDPAGGAYNEQFF
clone size: .
J gene: TRBJ2-1
V gene: TRBV24-1
D gene: TRBD2

CDR3 DNA: TGTGCCAGCAGCCAACAGGGGGCGCCGAACACCGGGGAGCTGTTTTTT
CDR3 protein: CASSQQGAPNTGELFF
clone size: .
J gene: TRBJ2-2
V gene: TRBV7-9
D gene: TRBD1

CDR3 DNA: TGTGCCAGCAGCCGGGACAGGAACACCGGGGAGCTGTTTTTT
CDR3 protein: CASSRDRNTGELFF
clone size: .
J gene: TRBJ2-2
V gene: TRBV2
D gene: TRBD1

CDR3 DNA: TGTGCCAGCTCACTTTCGCCGGGGGGAACCTACGAGCAGTACTTC
CDR3 protein: CASSLSPGGTYEQYF
clone size: .
J gene: TRBJ2-7
V gene: TRBV18
D gene: TRBD2